The 15 T cell receptor beta chains in this list originate from one sample, sequenced in a study of T cell changes during pregnancy in multiple sclerosis. The assay was immunoSEQ multiplex PCR, and TCRdb's table has in-frame clones only and misses some. The table records tens of thousands of clones, roughly 90% of them present only once. The specimen comprised peripheral blood, sampled in the first trimester of pregnancy. These receptors all come from a female donor in good health, enrolled as a control in a pregnancy study.

This clone was detected only a few times. The chain employs TRBV5-1 and TRBJ1-5, with 9 bases that match TRBD1. The CDR3 spans 17 residues. The trim removed 0 bases at V and 3 bases at J, leaving 7 bases unmatched. Per germline, CDR1 SGHRS and CDR2 YFSETQ. The CDR3, as DNA: TGCGCCAGCAGCTTGGGGGAGACAGGGGGATACAATCAGCCCCAGCATTTT. Encoded protein: CASSLGETGGYNQPQHF. The complete variable domain, with remaining parts taken from reference TRBV5-1 and TRBJ1-5, reads KAGVTQTPRYLIKTRGQQVTLSCSPISGHRSVSWYQQTPGQGLQFLFEYFSETQRNKGNFPGRFSGRQFSNSRSEMNVSTLELGDSALYLCASSLGETGGYNQPQHFGDGTRLSIL.

This clone was observed once. The chain has TRBV12-5 and TRBJ2-7, with 7 bases fitting TRBD1. The CDR3 sequence is 15 residues long. Germline V gene lookup returns CDR1 LGHNT and CDR2 FRNRAP. Losses at the gene ends were 5 bases for V and 2 bases for J; bases not matched to a gene: 9. The CDR3 here is CASGADGTEAYEQYF. CDR3 coding DNA: TGTGCTAGTGGTGCTGACGGGACAGAGGCCTACGAGCAGTACTTC.

This clone has only a few counts. The chain employs TRBV30 and TRBJ1-1; unclear D gene. The V and J ends lost 0 bases and 4 bases respectively, with 12 bases between them. The germline CDR1 and CDR2 sequences are GTSNPN and SVGIG (reference sequence). The CDR3 extends over 14 amino acids. As DNA, the CDR3 is TGTGCCTGGAGTGTAACTAGGAGATCCACTGAAGCTTTCTTT. Encoded protein: CAWSVTRRSTEAFF.

The V call is TRBV19, the J call TRBJ1-1; D possibly corresponds to TRBD1 (6 bases). The CDR3 covers 13 residues. The V and J ends lost 8 bases and 5 bases respectively, with 15 bases between them. Germline values: CDR1 LNHDA, CDR2 SQIVND (reference sequence). CDR3 in amino acids: CASSGAWGTEAFF. The CDR3 DNA follows: TGTGCCAGTTCAGGGGCCTGGGGAACTGAAGCTTTCTTT.

The chain recombines TRBV15 with TRBJ1-1, with unresolved D. Germline lookup yields CDR1 LNHNV and CDR2 YYDKDF (reference sequence). CDR3 length equals 14 residues. Between the trimmed V and J ends, which lost 5 bases and 1 base, there was a span of 11 bases. CDR3: CATSAGLTNTEAFF. The CDR3 DNA reads TGTGCCACCAGCGCAGGACTGACGAACACTGAAGCTTTCTTT.

The chain employs TRBV7-2 and TRBJ1-1; the match to TRBD1 covers 8 bases. Germline assignment: CDR1 SGHTA and CDR2 FQGNSA. The CDR3 sequence is 15 residues long. The J segment lost 5 bases and the V segment lost 1 base, leaving 6 bases of the junction unmatched. The CDR3 DNA is TGTGCCAGCAGCTTAGTAGGGACAGGAAATACTGAAGCTTTCTTT. It specifies CASSLVGTGNTEAFF.

This rearrangement joins TRBV16 to TRBJ1-3, with D unclear. The ends were cut back, 4 bases at V and 2 bases at J, with 9 bases in the middle. From germline, CDR1 is KGHSY and CDR2 FQNENV. This CDR3 is 14 amino acids long. CDR3 sequence: CASSPTVAGNTIYF. For the CDR3, the DNA is TGTGCCAGCAGCCCCACCGTAGCTGGAAACACCATATATTTT.

The chain has TRBV5-1 and TRBJ2-5; weak D call: TRBD2 (5 bases). Trimming cost V 5 bases and J 0 bases, with 23 bases left between them. The CDR3 has 18 amino acids. The germline gives CDR1 SGHRS, CDR2 YFSETQ. CDR3 sequence reads: CASRYIRLISGNQETQYF. CDR3 in DNA: TGCGCCAGCAGATATATCCGGCTCATATCGGGGAACCAAGAGACCCAGTACTTC.

This chain uses TRBV7-9 with TRBJ2-7; TRBD2 matches 7 bases. Trimming at V came to 4 bases and at J to 5 bases, leaving 11 bases not matched to a gene. The CDR3 length is 15 residues. The V gene's germline CDR1 is SEHNR and CDR2 FQNEAQ (reference sequence). Here the CDR3 reads CASSSWGGLAHEQYF. The CDR3, as DNA: TGTGCCAGCAGCTCATGGGGGGGTTTAGCCCACGAGCAGTACTTC.

The chain employs TRBV7-6 and TRBJ2-5, with D unresolved. The CDR3 totals 13 residues. Trimming removed 3 bases at V and 0 bases at J, with 5 bases between. In germline, CDR1 is SGHVS, CDR2 FNYEAQ. The CDR3 DNA reads as TGTGCCAGCAGCTTTACATACCAAGAGACCCAGTACTTC. This sequence encodes CASSFTYQETQYF.

The V and J genes are TRBV4-2 and TRBJ2-5; D possibly corresponds to TRBD2 (5 bases). Germline V gives CDR1 LGHNA, CDR2 YNFKEQ. The CDR3 length is 15 residues. Trimming stripped 4 bases from V and 1 base from J, with 13 bases between. CDR3 DNA sequence: TGTGCCAGCAGCCTTCGGGGAGCCACCCAAGAGACCCAGTACTTC. Its protein product is CASSLRGATQETQYF.

This chain joins TRBV7-9 and TRBJ2-1; 7 bases are a match to TRBD2. The CDR3 runs 15 residues. Germline V lookup: CDR1 SEHNR, CDR2 FQNEAQ (reference sequence). The V segment lost 6 bases and the J segment 5 bases; nucleotides outside the gene matches: 10. The CDR3 DNA sequence: TGTGCCAGCAGGGCCGCTAGCGGTCTTGACAATGAGCAGTTCTTC. Its translation: CASRAASGLDNEQFF.

This clone was seen only once. The chain links TRBV7-2 to TRBJ1-5; tentatively, D is TRBD1 (5 bases). Germline values: CDR1 SGHTA, CDR2 FQGNSA. V lost 5 bases and J lost 4, with 12 bases in between. The CDR3 is 14 residues long. As DNA, the CDR3 is TGTGCCAGCAGCCTAGGTAGGGGTAATCAGCCCCAGCATTTT. The encoded protein is CASSLGRGNQPQHF.

V gene TRBV5-6 combines with J gene TRBJ1-1, with unresolved D. This CDR3 comprises 13 residues. Germline V gives CDR1 SGHDT, CDR2 YYEEEE. Trimming pared 2 bases from V and 5 bases from J, leaving 10 bases between. CDR3 region: CASSLSRTTEAFF. The DNA for the CDR3 is TGTGCCAGCAGCTTATCTCGGACTACTGAAGCTTTCTTT.

This clone was counted once. The chain joins TRBV4-1 to TRBJ2-1; 10 nucleotides align to TRBD1. With V trimmed by 1 base and J by 8 bases, 11 bases remained unmatched. The CDR3 has 17 amino acids. Germline CDR1 reads MGHRA; CDR2 reads YSYEKL. The CDR3 loop is CASSQAPDRGPPDEQFF. CDR3 in DNA: TGCGCCAGCAGCCAAGCCCCCGACAGGGGGCCTCCTGATGAGCAGTTCTTC.